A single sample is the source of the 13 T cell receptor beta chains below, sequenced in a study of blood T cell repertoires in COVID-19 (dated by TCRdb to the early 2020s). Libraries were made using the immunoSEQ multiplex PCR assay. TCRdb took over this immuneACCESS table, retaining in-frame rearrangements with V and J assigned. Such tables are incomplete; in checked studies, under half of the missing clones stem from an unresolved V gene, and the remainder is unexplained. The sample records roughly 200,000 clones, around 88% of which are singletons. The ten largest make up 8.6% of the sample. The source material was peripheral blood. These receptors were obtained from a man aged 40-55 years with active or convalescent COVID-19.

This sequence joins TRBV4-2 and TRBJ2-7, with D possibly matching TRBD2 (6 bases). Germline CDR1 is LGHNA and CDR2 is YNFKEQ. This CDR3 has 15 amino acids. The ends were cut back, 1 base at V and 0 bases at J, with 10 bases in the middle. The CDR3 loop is CASSQGDGGSYEQYF. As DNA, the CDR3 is TGTGCCAGCAGCCAAGGGGACGGGGGCTCCTACGAGCAGTACTTC.

CDR3 sequence (DNA): TGTGCCAGCAGCTTGGTTAATGGCTACACCTTC. Amino acids: CASSLVNGYTF. V is TRBV5-5 and J is TRBJ1-2; D gene ambiguous. Looked up from germline, CDR1 is SGHKS and CDR2 is YYEKEE (reference sequence). The CDR3 covers 11 residues. The ends were cut back, 0 bases at V and 6 bases at J, with 3 bases in the middle.

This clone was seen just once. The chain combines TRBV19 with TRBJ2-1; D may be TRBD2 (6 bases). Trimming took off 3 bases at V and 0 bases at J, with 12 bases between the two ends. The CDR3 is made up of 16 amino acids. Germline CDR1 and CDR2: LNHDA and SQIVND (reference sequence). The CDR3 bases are TGTGCCAGTAGTATGGAGGGCATTCGCTCCTACAATGAGCAGTTCTTC. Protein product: CASSMEGIRSYNEQFF. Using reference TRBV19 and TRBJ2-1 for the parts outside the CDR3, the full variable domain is DGGITQSPKYLFRKEGQNVTLSCEQNLNHDAMYWYRQDPGQGLRLIYYSQIVNDFQKGDIAEGYSVSREKKESFPLTVTSAQKNPTAFYLCASSMEGIRSYNEQFFGPGTRLTVL.

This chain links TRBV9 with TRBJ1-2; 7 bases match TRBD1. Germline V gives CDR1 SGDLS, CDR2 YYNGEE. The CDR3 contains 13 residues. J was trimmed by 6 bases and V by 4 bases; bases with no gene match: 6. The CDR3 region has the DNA TGTGCCAGCAGCACCGGGACAGCGGATGGCTACACCTTC. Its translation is CASSTGTADGYTF. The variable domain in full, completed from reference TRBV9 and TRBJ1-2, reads DSGVTQTPKHLITATGQRVTLRCSPRSGDLSVYWYQQSLDQGLQFLIQYYNGEERAKGNILERFSAQQFPDLHSELNLSSLELGDSALYFCASSTGTADGYTFGSGTRLTVV.

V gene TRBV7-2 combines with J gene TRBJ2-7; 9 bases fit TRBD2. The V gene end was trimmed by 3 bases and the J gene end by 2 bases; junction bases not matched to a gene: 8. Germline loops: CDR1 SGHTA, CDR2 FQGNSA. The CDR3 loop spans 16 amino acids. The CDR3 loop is CASSFGLAGLAYEQYF. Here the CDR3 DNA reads TGTGCCAGCAGCTTTGGGCTAGCGGGGCTCGCCTACGAGCAGTACTTC.

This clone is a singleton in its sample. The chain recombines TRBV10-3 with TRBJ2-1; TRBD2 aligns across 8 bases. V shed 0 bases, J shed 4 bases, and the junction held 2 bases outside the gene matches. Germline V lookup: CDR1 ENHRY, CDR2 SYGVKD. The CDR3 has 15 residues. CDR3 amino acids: CAISESSGVYNEQFF. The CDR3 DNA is TGTGCCATCAGTGAGTCTAGCGGGGTGTACAATGAGCAGTTCTTC.

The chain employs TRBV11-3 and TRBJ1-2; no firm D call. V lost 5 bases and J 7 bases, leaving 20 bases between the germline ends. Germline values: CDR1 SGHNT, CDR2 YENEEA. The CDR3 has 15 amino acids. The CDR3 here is CASSHPRGRAGGYTF. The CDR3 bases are TGTGCCAGCAGCCATCCCCGGGGTAGGGCTGGTGGCTACACCTTC.

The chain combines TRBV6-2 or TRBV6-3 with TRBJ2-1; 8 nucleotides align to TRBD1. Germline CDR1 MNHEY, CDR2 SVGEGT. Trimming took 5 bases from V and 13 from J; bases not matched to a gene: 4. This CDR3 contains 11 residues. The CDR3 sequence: CASSSPGGQFF. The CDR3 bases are TGTGCCAGCAGTAGTCCAGGGGGCCAGTTCTTC.

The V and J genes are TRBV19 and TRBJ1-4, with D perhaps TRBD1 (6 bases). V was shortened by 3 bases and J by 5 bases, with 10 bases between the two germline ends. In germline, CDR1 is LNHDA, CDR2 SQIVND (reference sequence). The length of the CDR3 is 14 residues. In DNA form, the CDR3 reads TGTGCCAGTAGTATGGAACAGGGAAATGAAAAACTGTTTTTT. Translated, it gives CASSMEQGNEKLFF.

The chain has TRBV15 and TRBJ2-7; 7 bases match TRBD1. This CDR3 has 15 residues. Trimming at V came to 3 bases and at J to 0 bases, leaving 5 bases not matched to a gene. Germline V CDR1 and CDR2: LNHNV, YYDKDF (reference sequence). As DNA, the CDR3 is TGTGCCACCAGCAGGAAACAGGGGAGCTCCTACGAGCAGTACTTC. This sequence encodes CATSRKQGSSYEQYF.

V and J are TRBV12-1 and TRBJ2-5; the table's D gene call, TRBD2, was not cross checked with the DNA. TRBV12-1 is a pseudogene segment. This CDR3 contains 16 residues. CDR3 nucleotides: TGTGCCAGCAGCTACGTTATTGGGGGGGGGCTGGAGACCCAGTACTTC. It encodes CASSYVIGGGLETQYF.

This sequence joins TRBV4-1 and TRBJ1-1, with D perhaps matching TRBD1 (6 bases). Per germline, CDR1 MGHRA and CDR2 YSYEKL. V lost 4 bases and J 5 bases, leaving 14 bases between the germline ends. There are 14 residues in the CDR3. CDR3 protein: CASSPLGQLTEAFF. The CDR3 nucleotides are TGCGCCAGCAGCCCCCTAGGACAGTTGACTGAAGCTTTCTTT.

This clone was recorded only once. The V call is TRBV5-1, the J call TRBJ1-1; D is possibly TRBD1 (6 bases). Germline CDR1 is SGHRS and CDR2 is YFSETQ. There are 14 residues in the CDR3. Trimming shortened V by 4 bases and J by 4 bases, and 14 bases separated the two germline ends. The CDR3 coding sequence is TGCGCCAGCAGCAGGACAGCGGAGGCCACTGAAGCTTTCTTT. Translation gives CASSRTAEATEAFF.